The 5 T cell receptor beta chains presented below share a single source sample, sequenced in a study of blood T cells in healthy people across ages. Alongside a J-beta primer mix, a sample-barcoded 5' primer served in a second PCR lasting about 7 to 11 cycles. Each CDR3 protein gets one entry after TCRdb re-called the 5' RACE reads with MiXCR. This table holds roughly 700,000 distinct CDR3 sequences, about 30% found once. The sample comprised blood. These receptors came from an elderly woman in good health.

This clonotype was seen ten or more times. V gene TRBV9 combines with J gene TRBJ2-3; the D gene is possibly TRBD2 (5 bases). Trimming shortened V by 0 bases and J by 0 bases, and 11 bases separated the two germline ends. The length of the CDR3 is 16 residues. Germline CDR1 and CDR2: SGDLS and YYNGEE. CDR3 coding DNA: TGTGCCAGCAGCGTAGCCCCTCGACTAAGCACAGATACGCAGTATTTT. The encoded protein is CASSVAPRLSTDTQYF.

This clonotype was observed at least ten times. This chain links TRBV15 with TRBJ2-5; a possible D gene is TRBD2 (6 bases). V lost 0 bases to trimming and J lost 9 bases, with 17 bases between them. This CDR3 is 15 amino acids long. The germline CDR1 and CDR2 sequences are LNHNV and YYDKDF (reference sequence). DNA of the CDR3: TGTGCCACCAGCAGAGATGGGGGGACCACTCAAGCCCAGTACTTC. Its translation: CATSRDGGTTQAQYF.

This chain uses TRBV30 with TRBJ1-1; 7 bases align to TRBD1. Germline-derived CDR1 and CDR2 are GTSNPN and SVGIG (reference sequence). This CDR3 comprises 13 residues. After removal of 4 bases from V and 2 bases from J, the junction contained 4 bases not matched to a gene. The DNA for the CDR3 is TGTGCCTGGACGGGACAGATTAACACTGAAGCTTTCTTT. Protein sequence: CAWTGQINTEAFF.

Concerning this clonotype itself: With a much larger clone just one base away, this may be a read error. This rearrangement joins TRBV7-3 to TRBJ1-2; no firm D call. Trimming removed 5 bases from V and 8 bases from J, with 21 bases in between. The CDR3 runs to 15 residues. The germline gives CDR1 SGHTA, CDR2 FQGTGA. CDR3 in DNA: TGTGCCAGCAGCCCATCCAATGATGGAAGGAAAGGCTACACCTTC. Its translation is CASSPSNDGRKGYTF.

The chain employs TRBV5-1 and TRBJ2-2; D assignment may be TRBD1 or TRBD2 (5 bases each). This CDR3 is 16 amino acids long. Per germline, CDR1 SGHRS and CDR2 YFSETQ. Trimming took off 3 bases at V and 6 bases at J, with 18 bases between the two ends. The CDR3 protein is CASSSLPGPNAGELFF. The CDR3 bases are TGCGCCAGCAGCTCCCTACCGGGACCTAACGCCGGGGAGCTGTTTTTT.